These 21 T cell receptor beta chains were all obtained from the same sample, sequenced in a study of technical replicates of blood from a handful of donors. Using immunoSEQ multiplex PCR, the repertoire was profiled, and TCRdb retains in-frame clones only, with some absent. Among 60,000 to 65,000 clones listed, around 85% were seen once. The sample was PBMCs. The origin of the receptors is a human donor in good health. Some clones in this sample may be carry-over from other donors' samples.

This chain joins TRBV7-9 and TRBJ2-1; the match to TRBD2 covers 9 bases. V lost 5 bases, J lost 0 bases, and 8 bases stayed unmatched. In germline, CDR1 is SEHNR, CDR2 FQNEAQ (reference sequence). This CDR3 spans 17 amino acids. The CDR3 DNA sequence: TGTGCCAGCAGCCCTGGGACTAGCACCAGCTCCTACAATGAGCAGTTCTTC. Its protein is CASSPGTSTSSYNEQFF.

The table lists this clone with a count of one. CDR3 region: CASIPMDRGLTEAFF. In DNA, the CDR3 is TGTGCCAGTATTCCTATGGACAGGGGGCTCACTGAAGCTTTCTTT. The V gene is TRBV19, the J gene TRBJ1-1; 11 bases are a match to TRBD1. This CDR3 comprises 15 residues. CDR1 and CDR2 from the germline V gene are LNHDA and SQIVND (reference sequence). The V segment lost 7 bases and the J segment 4 bases; nucleotides outside the gene matches: 8.

This clone has more than one count but fewer than ten. This chain uses TRBV5-4 with TRBJ2-5, with D tentatively TRBD1 (6 bases). The germline V and J ends were trimmed by 0 bases and 0 bases, with 12 bases remaining between them. CDR1 SGHNT and CDR2 YYREEE come from the germline V gene (reference sequence). This CDR3 is built from 16 residues. CDR3 bases: TGTGCCAGCAGCTTGGAGTTGGACAGCTACCAAGAGACCCAGTACTTC. Translated: CASSLELDSYQETQYF. Supplemented by reference TRBV5-4 and TRBJ2-5, the full variable domain reads ETGVTQSPTHLIKTRGQQVTLRCSSQSGHNTVSWYQQALGQGPQFIFQYYREEENGRGNFPPRFSGLQFPNYSSELNVNALELDDSALYLCASSLELDSYQETQYFGPGTRLLVL.

The chain has TRBV30 and TRBJ1-3; no definite D call. The germline CDR1 and CDR2 sequences are GTSNPN and SVGIG (reference sequence). The CDR3 sequence is 15 residues long. V shed 4 bases and J shed 4 bases, with 17 bases lying between them. CDR3 amino acids: CAWNPGNLRGNTIYF. The CDR3 DNA reads as TGTGCCTGGAACCCCGGTAATCTCCGCGGAAACACCATATATTTT.

The rearrangement joins TRBV10-3 to TRBJ1-2, with D hard to call. Germline V CDR1 and CDR2: ENHRY, SYGVKD. The CDR3 runs to 14 residues. The V and J ends lost 0 bases and 1 base respectively, with 6 bases between them. The CDR3 region has the DNA TGTGCCATCAGTGAGTCGAGGAATAACTATGGCTACACCTTC. Its translation is CAISESRNNYGYTF.

The V gene is TRBV2, the J gene TRBJ2-5; D perhaps matches TRBD2 (6 bases). Trimming removed 6 bases from V and 5 bases from J, with 7 bases in between. The CDR3 runs 11 residues. Germline CDR1 reads SNHLY; CDR2 reads FYNNEI. CDR3 sequence reads: CASREGETQYF. The CDR3 bases are TGTGCCAGCAGGGAGGGGGAGACCCAGTACTTC.

This clone was seen only once. The rearrangement uses TRBV4-2 and TRBJ1-5; perhaps TRBD1 as D (5 bases). Germline lookup yields CDR1 LGHNA and CDR2 YNFKEQ. V was cut by 4 bases and J by 6 bases, with 16 bases left in between. This CDR3 contains 15 residues. In nucleotides, the CDR3 is TGTGCCAGCAGCCTCTCTCCGGGGGGAAGTCAGCCCCAGCATTTT. Translating gives CASSLSPGGSQPQHF.

The chain combines TRBV10-3 with TRBJ1-2, with TRBD1 matching over 8 bases. Trimming at V came to 10 bases and at J to 6 bases, leaving 10 bases not matched to a gene. Germline CDR1 ENHRY, CDR2 SYGVKD. This CDR3 is built from 13 residues. The CDR3 DNA sequence: TGTGCCACGCGACAGGGGTTTTATGATGGCTACACCTTC. Translating gives CATRQGFYDGYTF.

The CDR3 region has the DNA TGTGCCACCAGCGGCGGTGGGGAGAATTCACCCCTCCACTTT. Translated, it gives CATSGGGENSPLHF. The genes are TRBV15 and TRBJ1-6; no reliable D call. There are 14 residues in the CDR3. With 5 bases removed from V and 7 bases from J, the gap between germline ends came to 12 bases. Germline loops: CDR1 LNHNV, CDR2 YYDKDF (reference sequence). Based on the CDR3 plus reference TRBV15 and TRBJ1-6, the full variable domain is DAMVIQNPRYQVTQFGKPVTLSCSQTLNHNVMYWYQQKSSQAPKLLFHYYDKDFNNEADTPDNFQSRRPNTSFCFLDIRSPGLGDTAMYLCATSGGGENSPLHFGNGTRLTVT.

This clone counts as medium-sized (0.01 to 0.1%). This chain uses TRBV5-1 with TRBJ2-1; 10 bases map to TRBD2. J lost 6 bases, V lost 4 bases, and 4 bases had no gene match. This CDR3 has 14 residues. Germline values: CDR1 SGHRS, CDR2 YFSETQ. As DNA, the CDR3 is TGCGCCAGCAGCCGTAGCGGGGGGTTCAATGAGCAGTTCTTC. Translated, it gives CASSRSGGFNEQFF.

The V gene is TRBV7-2, the J gene TRBJ1-1; D may be TRBD1 (5 bases). CDR1 is SGHTA, CDR2 FQGNSA, per germline. Trimming took off 7 bases at V and 0 bases at J, with 15 bases between the two ends. This CDR3 region has 15 residues. Here the CDR3 reads CASTLLGGLNTEAFF. For the CDR3, the DNA is TGTGCCAGCACCCTTTTGGGGGGTTTGAACACTGAAGCTTTCTTT.

The rearrangement joins TRBV30 to TRBJ2-7, with D perhaps matching TRBD1 (5 bases). Per the germline V gene, CDR1 is GTSNPN and CDR2 is SVGIG (reference sequence). The CDR3 runs to 13 residues. Trimming stripped 5 bases from V and 6 bases from J, with 17 bases between. CDR3 protein: CAWVNQGGREQYF. In nucleotides, the CDR3 is TGTGCCTGGGTAAACCAGGGTGGGCGCGAGCAGTACTTC.

This clone has a handful of counts. The chain combines TRBV12-5 with TRBJ1-2, with TRBD1 matching over 10 bases. The germline CDR1 and CDR2 sequences are LGHNT and FRNRAP. The CDR3 covers 14 residues. V dropped 6 bases and J dropped 7; count of bases not matched to a gene: 8. The CDR3 is CASGLDRGQAGYTF. CDR3 DNA sequence: TGTGCTAGTGGCCTAGACAGGGGGCAAGCTGGCTACACCTTC.

The chain couples TRBV4-3 to TRBJ2-1; 9 positions agree with TRBD2. From germline, CDR1 is LGHNA and CDR2 YSLEER. The V gene end was trimmed by 0 bases and the J gene end by 3 bases; junction bases not matched to a gene: 3. The CDR3 has 16 amino acids. In nucleotides, the CDR3 is TGCGCCAGCAGCCAAGATTCTAGCGGGAACTACAATGAGCAGTTCTTC. Residues: CASSQDSSGNYNEQFF.

The chain links TRBV28 to TRBJ2-5; 8 bases are a match to TRBD2. V lost 5 bases to trimming and J lost 2 bases; unmatched junction nucleotides: 4. The CDR3 spans 14 residues. CDR1 is MDHEN and CDR2 is SYDVKM in the germline V gene. The CDR3, as DNA: TGTGCCAGCAGTCCCGGGGGGGGACAAGAGACCCAGTACTTC. Amino acids: CASSPGGGQETQYF.

The genes are TRBV9 and TRBJ1-2; possibly TRBD1 for D (5 bases). There are 15 residues in the CDR3. V shed 5 bases and J shed 0 bases, with 14 bases lying between them. Germline CDR1 SGDLS, CDR2 YYNGEE. CDR3 nucleotides: TGTGCCAGCAGTGGGGGGGGAATATCTAACTATGGCTACACCTTC. The encoded protein is CASSGGGISNYGYTF. Together with reference TRBV9 and TRBJ1-2, the CDR3 gives the full variable domain: DSGVTQTPKHLITATGQRVTLRCSPRSGDLSVYWYQQSLDQGLQFLIQYYNGEERAKGNILERFSAQQFPDLHSELNLSSLELGDSALYFCASSGGGISNYGYTFGSGTRLTVV.

This chain joins TRBV10-3 and TRBJ2-3, with 10 bases lining up with TRBD1. V dropped 6 bases and J dropped 0; count of bases not matched to a gene: 6. The CDR3 length is 16 residues. Germline V gene sequence: CDR1 ENHRY, CDR2 SYGVKD. CDR3 sequence (DNA): TGTGCCATCAGAATCGGACAGGGGGAGAGCACAGATACGCAGTATTTT. This codes for CAIRIGQGESTDTQYF.

The genes are TRBV30 and TRBJ2-3; 8 bases agree with TRBD2. J lost 5 bases, V lost 2 bases, and 33 bases had no gene match. The CDR3 contains 23 residues. Germline loops: CDR1 GTSNPN, CDR2 SVGIG (reference sequence). The CDR3, as DNA: TGTGCCTGGAGTTGGTGCTGCCGTGTCCTCTGTGGGTTCGTCGGGGGGGCGAGAGATACGCAGTATTTT. Its translation: CAWSWCCRVLCGFVGGARDTQYF.

This chain links TRBV15 with TRBJ1-4; D ambiguous. The ends were cut back, 1 base at V and 6 bases at J, with 12 bases in the middle. The germline CDR1 and CDR2 sequences are LNHNV and YYDKDF (reference sequence). This CDR3 is 15 amino acids long. The CDR3, as DNA: TGTGCCACCAGCAGAGCGTCCCGGGTCGATGAAAAACTGTTTTTT. This gives the protein CATSRASRVDEKLFF. The complete variable domain, with remaining parts taken from reference TRBV15 and TRBJ1-4, reads DAMVIQNPRYQVTQFGKPVTLSCSQTLNHNVMYWYQQKSSQAPKLLFHYYDKDFNNEADTPDNFQSRRPNTSFCFLDIRSPGLGDTAMYLCATSRASRVDEKLFFGSGTQLSVL.

This clone was seen once. The chain links TRBV30 to TRBJ1-4; D call uncertain. The CDR3 covers 15 residues. V gave up 2 bases and J gave up 0 bases, with 10 bases separating them. Germline-derived CDR1 and CDR2 are GTSNPN and SVGIG (reference sequence). The CDR3 nucleotides read TGTGCCTGGAGTATACATGGTGCAACTAATGAAAAACTGTTTTTT. This translates into CAWSIHGATNEKLFF.

The count of this clone is one. J is TRBJ2-7 and V is TRBV27; unclear D gene. CDR1 and CDR2 from the germline V gene are MNHEY and SMNVEV (reference sequence). This CDR3 has 16 amino acids. Trimming stripped 6 bases from V and 2 bases from J, with 20 bases between. CDR3 in DNA: TGTGCCAGCAGCCCCGACCTAGTGCCACCAGCCTACGAGCAGTACTTC. This encodes CASSPDLVPPAYEQYF.